A single sample gave rise to the 28 T cell receptor beta chains below, sequenced in a study of T cell responses to AZD1222 COVID-19 vaccine. The repertoire was sequenced with immunoSEQ multiplex PCR; TCRdb's copy has only in-frame clones and lacks some. The table has 150,000 to 250,000 clones, more than 85% seen once. The sequencing used peripheral blood, collected 28 days after the second AZD1222 dose. The receptor set was obtained from an adult who received the AZD1222 COVID-19 vaccine.

The V and J genes are TRBV6-1 and TRBJ1-4, with 7 nucleotides matching TRBD1. J was trimmed by 2 bases and V by 4 bases; bases with no gene match: 10. The germline V gene encodes CDR1 MNHNS and CDR2 SASEGT. The CDR3 has 17 residues. The CDR3 reads CASSVRGGGWTNEKLFF. The CDR3 coding sequence is TGTGCCAGCAGTGTAAGGGGAGGGGGCTGGACTAATGAAAAACTGTTTTTT.

CDR3 sequence (DNA): TGTGCCAGCAGCGCCCAAGGATTGGTCTCCTACGAGCAGTACTTC. It is translated as CASSAQGLVSYEQYF. The V call is TRBV11-1, the J call TRBJ2-7; no reliable D call. The germline V and J ends were trimmed by 5 bases and 0 bases, with 14 bases remaining between them. The CDR3 consists of 15 residues. Germline CDR1 reads SGHAT; CDR2 reads FQDESV (reference sequence).

The chain carries TRBV11-2 and TRBJ2-1; 10 nucleotides align to TRBD1. Unmatched junction bases numbered 3, after V lost 1 base and J lost 6 bases. Germline loops: CDR1 SGHAT, CDR2 FQNNGV. The CDR3 has 15 residues. The CDR3 bases are TGTGCCAGCAGCTTAGGGGGACAGGGGATCAATGAGCAGTTCTTC. Translated: CASSLGGQGINEQFF.

The chain has TRBV2 and TRBJ1-4; 8 positions match TRBD1. The CDR3 runs 15 residues. Unmatched junction bases numbered 10, after V lost 6 bases and J lost 7 bases. Germline V gene sequence: CDR1 SNHLY, CDR2 FYNNEI. The CDR3, as DNA: TGTGCCAGCAGGGGCCATGGACAGGGCGGTGAAAAACTGTTTTTT. Its translation is CASRGHGQGGEKLFF.

The chain joins TRBV3-1 (or the pseudogene TRBV3-2) to TRBJ1-2, with 7 bases identical to TRBD1. V lost 3 bases, J lost 7 bases, and 8 bases stayed unmatched. The germline CDR1 and CDR2 sequences are LGHDT and YNNKEL (reference sequence). This CDR3 contains 14 residues. CDR3 nucleotides: TGTGCCAGCAGCCAGCTCGACAGGGTCCGTGGCTACACCTTC. Translated: CASSQLDRVRGYTF.

On this clone: Within the sample, other DNA sequences also encode this same CDR3. The DNA of the CDR3 is TGTGCCAGCAGGGGGGATTCACCCCTCCACTTT. It encodes CASRGDSPLHF. This sequence joins TRBV28 and TRBJ1-6, with D perhaps TRBD1 (5 bases). Trimming pared 6 bases from V and 8 bases from J, leaving 5 bases between. Per germline, CDR1 MDHEN and CDR2 SYDVKM. The CDR3 totals 11 residues.

The V call is TRBV7-8, the J call TRBJ2-7, with a weak D call TRBD2 (5 bases). The CDR3 runs 14 residues. CDR1 and CDR2 (germline): SGHVS, FQNEAQ. With 5 bases removed from V and 0 bases from J, the gap between germline ends came to 11 bases. CDR3 loop: CASSVEGSSYEQYF. CDR3 DNA: TGTGCCAGCAGCGTAGAGGGATCCTCCTACGAGCAGTACTTC.

The chain couples TRBV5-1 to TRBJ2-2; D gene ambiguous. Germline V gene lookup returns CDR1 SGHRS and CDR2 YFSETQ. The CDR3 has 15 amino acids. V was shortened by 4 bases and J by 2 bases, with 12 bases between the two germline ends. The CDR3 DNA reads as TGCGCCAGCAGCCTCCAACCCTACAACACCGGGGAGCTGTTTTTT. Translating gives CASSLQPYNTGELFF.

J is TRBJ1-3 and V is TRBV3-1 (or the pseudogene TRBV3-2), with no clear D. The length of the CDR3 is 16 residues. Germline lookup yields CDR1 LGHDT and CDR2 YNNKEL (reference sequence). V was clipped by 3 bases and J by 3 bases, with 15 bases between them. CDR3 loop: CASSHRAAEGGNTIYF. The CDR3 DNA follows: TGTGCCAGCAGCCATCGGGCCGCCGAAGGTGGAAACACCATATATTTT.

The rearrangement joins TRBV3-1 (or the pseudogene TRBV3-2) to TRBJ1-6; a possible D gene is TRBD1 (6 bases). The CDR3 sequence is 15 residues long. Germline loops: CDR1 LGHDT, CDR2 YNNKEL (reference sequence). V lost 0 bases and J lost 8, with 11 bases in between. The chain's CDR3 is CASSQEGGRDSPLHF. DNA of the CDR3: TGTGCCAGCAGCCAAGAGGGGGGGCGAGATTCACCCCTCCACTTT.

The rearrangement links TRBV28 to TRBJ2-1; 9 nucleotides line up with TRBD2. The CDR3 loop spans 16 amino acids. Germline lookup yields CDR1 MDHEN and CDR2 SYDVKM. V trimming: 5 bases; J trimming: 1 base; junction bases outside the gene matches: 6. The DNA of the CDR3 is TGTGCCAGCAGTCTAACGACTAGCGGATCCTACAATGAGCAGTTCTTC. This gives the protein CASSLTTSGSYNEQFF.

V gene TRBV25-1 combines with J gene TRBJ2-4, with a tentative D call TRBD2 (7 bases). CDR1 and CDR2 (germline): MGHDK, SYGVNS. V lost 5 bases, J lost 4 bases, and 15 bases lay in between. CDR3 length equals 15 residues. In nucleotides, the CDR3 is TGTGCCAGCAGTTCGACGAGGGGGGGGAAAAACATTCAGTACTTC. Its protein is CASSSTRGGKNIQYF.

This chain joins TRBV6-5 and TRBJ1-1, with 9 nucleotides matching TRBD1. The CDR3 is 13 amino acids. J lost 4 bases, V lost 4 bases, and 1 base had no gene match. Germline V gene lookup returns CDR1 MNHEY and CDR2 SVGAGI. The CDR3 loop is CASSSTGGTEAFF. CDR3 coding DNA: TGTGCCAGCAGTTCGACAGGGGGCACTGAAGCTTTCTTT.

This clone was picked up one time. The rearrangement joins TRBV6-1 to TRBJ1-3; D may be TRBD1 (5 bases). Looked up from germline, CDR1 is MNHNS and CDR2 is SASEGT. Between the trimmed V and J ends, which lost 2 bases and 6 bases, there was a span of 17 bases. CDR3 length equals 16 residues. The CDR3 is CASSEINAARANTIYF. CDR3 sequence (DNA): TGTGCCAGCAGTGAAATAAATGCCGCCAGGGCAAACACCATATATTTT.

The CDR3 DNA follows: TGTGCCAGCAGCGAACGGACTAACTATGGCTACACCTTC. Its protein product is CASSERTNYGYTF. The chain links TRBV11-2 to TRBJ1-2; D unclear. The CDR3 is made up of 13 amino acids. Germline CDR1 is SGHAT and CDR2 is FQNNGV. V lost 5 bases and J lost 0, with 7 bases in between.

V and J are TRBV28 and TRBJ2-1, with TRBD2 matching 9 bases. Germline trimming cut 3 bases from V and 5 bases from J; bases unmatched to any gene: 5. Germline CDR1 and CDR2: MDHEN and SYDVKM. The CDR3 consists of 15 residues. CDR3 nucleotides: TGTGCCAGCAGTTTTATTAGCGGGAGAAACAATGAGCAGTTCTTC. Its protein is CASSFISGRNNEQFF.

V usage is TRBV18 and J usage is TRBJ2-7; D gene unclear. The V end lost 3 bases, the J end lost 2 bases, and 5 bases lay between the germline ends. The CDR3 is made up of 12 amino acids. Per the germline V gene, CDR1 is KGHSH and CDR2 is LQKENI. CDR3 residues: CASSPNTYEQYF. The CDR3 DNA reads as TGTGCCAGCTCACCCAATACCTACGAGCAGTACTTC.

This chain uses TRBV12-3 or TRBV12-4 with TRBJ1-1; 7 bases agree with TRBD1. The V and J ends lost 6 bases and 6 bases, in that order; junction bases with no gene match: 7. The CDR3 has 13 residues. The CDR3 region is CASSDREGAEAFF. The DNA of the CDR3 is TGTGCCAGCAGCGACAGGGAAGGGGCTGAAGCTTTCTTT.

The gene calls are TRBV3-1 (or the pseudogene TRBV3-2) and TRBJ2-7, with a tentative D call TRBD2 (6 bases). The ends were cut back, 4 bases at V and 3 bases at J, with 13 bases in the middle. The CDR3 consists of 14 residues. Germline V lookup: CDR1 LGHDT, CDR2 YNNKEL (reference sequence). In nucleotides, the CDR3 is TGTGCCAGCAGCCCCCTCGGGGGAAACTACGAGCAGTACTTC. The encoded protein is CASSPLGGNYEQYF.

This sequence joins TRBV13 and TRBJ2-7; 8 bases fit TRBD2. The germline V gene has CDR1 PRHDT and CDR2 FYEKMQ (reference sequence). The CDR3 has 16 amino acids. V dropped 7 bases and J dropped 4; count of bases not matched to a gene: 15. CDR3 region: CASTFSGGGIGYEQYF. Here the CDR3 DNA reads TGTGCCAGCACCTTCTCGGGAGGGGGAATCGGTTACGAGCAGTACTTC.

The gene calls are TRBV7-6 and TRBJ2-1; no clear D gene. The CDR3 has 15 amino acids. Deletions cut 4 bases from V and 4 bases from J, with 14 bases between. Germline assignment: CDR1 SGHVS and CDR2 FNYEAQ. In DNA form, the CDR3 reads TGTGCCAGCAGCTCCCGGTACCAATTATACAATGAGCAGTTCTTC. It codes for CASSSRYQLYNEQFF.

The CDR3 is CARGTGTYEQYF. In DNA, the CDR3 is TGTGCCAGGGGGACAGGGACCTACGAGCAGTACTTC. The rearrangement joins TRBV21-1 to TRBJ2-7; the table's TRBD1 call for D was not verified on the DNA. TRBV21-1 is classified as a pseudogene. The CDR3 has 12 amino acids.

This rearrangement joins TRBV3-1 (or the pseudogene TRBV3-2) to TRBJ2-5, with TRBD2 matching over 9 bases. Germline CDR1 is LGHDT and CDR2 is YNNKEL (reference sequence). The CDR3 runs to 14 residues. V was clipped by 3 bases and J by 5 bases; unmatched bases: 4. Here the CDR3 reads CASSQRGGGETQYF. The DNA for the CDR3 is TGTGCCAGCAGCCAGCGCGGGGGGGGTGAGACCCAGTACTTC.

The V and J genes are TRBV4-2 and TRBJ2-7, with 8 bases lining up with TRBD2. V gave up 1 base and J gave up 1 base; unmatched junction bases: 3. The CDR3 has 15 amino acids. Germline V gene data show CDR1 as LGHNA and CDR2 as YNFKEQ. The CDR3 protein is CASSQGLAGSYEQYF. The CDR3 bases are TGTGCCAGCAGCCAAGGATTAGCGGGATCCTACGAGCAGTACTTC.

The chain recombines TRBV27 with TRBJ2-5; 9 nucleotides line up with TRBD2. The CDR3 is made up of 14 amino acids. V shed 3 bases and J 5 bases; nucleotides not matched to a gene: 4. Germline V CDR1 and CDR2: MNHEY, SMNVEV (reference sequence). The CDR3: CASSFLAGRETQYF. For the CDR3, the DNA is TGTGCCAGCAGTTTTCTAGCGGGACGGGAGACCCAGTACTTC.

The CDR3 region is CASSGLAGGRRNEQFF. The CDR3 DNA reads TGTGCCAGCAGTGGACTAGCGGGAGGGCGGCGCAATGAGCAGTTCTTC. The chain uses TRBV28 and TRBJ2-1, with 15 bases lining up with TRBD2. V lost 5 bases, J lost 6 bases, and 5 bases stayed unmatched. Germline V gene sequence: CDR1 MDHEN, CDR2 SYDVKM. The CDR3 contains 16 residues. Full variable domain (remainder filled in from reference TRBV28 and TRBJ2-1): DVKVTQSSRYLVKRTGEKVFLECVQDMDHENMFWYRQDPGLGLRLIYFSYDVKMKEKGDIPEGYSVSREKKERFSLILESASTNQTSMYLCASSGLAGGRRNEQFFGPGTRLTVL.

The rearrangement uses TRBV5-1 and TRBJ2-3, with D possibly TRBD2 on 6 matching bases. Trimming took off 4 bases at V and 0 bases at J, with 12 bases between the two ends. Germline CDR1 reads SGHRS; CDR2 reads YFSETQ. The CDR3 has 15 amino acids. CDR3 amino acids: CASSPFGGSTDTQYF. DNA for the CDR3: TGCGCCAGCAGCCCCTTCGGAGGGAGCACAGATACGCAGTATTTT. Complete variable domain (other parts from reference TRBV5-1 and TRBJ2-3): KAGVTQTPRYLIKTRGQQVTLSCSPISGHRSVSWYQQTPGQGLQFLFEYFSETQRNKGNFPGRFSGRQFSNSRSEMNVSTLELGDSALYLCASSPFGGSTDTQYFGPGTRLTVL.

The chain joins TRBV7-9 to TRBJ1-4; possibly TRBD1 for D (5 bases). This CDR3 comprises 15 residues. Trimming took 3 bases from V and 2 from J, leaving 10 bases between them. Germline-derived CDR1 and CDR2 are SEHNR and FQNEAQ (reference sequence). The CDR3 protein is CASSLGRTTNEKLFF. CDR3 nucleotide sequence: TGTGCCAGCAGCTTGGGACGCACCACTAATGAAAAACTGTTTTTT.